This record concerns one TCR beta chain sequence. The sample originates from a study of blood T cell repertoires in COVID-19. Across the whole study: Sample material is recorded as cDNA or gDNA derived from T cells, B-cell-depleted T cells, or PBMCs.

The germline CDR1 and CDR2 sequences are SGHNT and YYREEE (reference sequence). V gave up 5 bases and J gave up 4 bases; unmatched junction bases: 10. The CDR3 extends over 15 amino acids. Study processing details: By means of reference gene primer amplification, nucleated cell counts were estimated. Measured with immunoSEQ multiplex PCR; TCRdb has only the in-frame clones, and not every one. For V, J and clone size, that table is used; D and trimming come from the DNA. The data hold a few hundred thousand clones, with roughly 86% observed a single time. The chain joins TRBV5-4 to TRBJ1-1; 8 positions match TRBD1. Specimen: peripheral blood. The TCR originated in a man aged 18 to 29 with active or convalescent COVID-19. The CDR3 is CASSSGTGGSTEAFF. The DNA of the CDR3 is TGTGCCAGCAGTTCCGGGACAGGAGGGAGCACTGAAGCTTTCTTT.